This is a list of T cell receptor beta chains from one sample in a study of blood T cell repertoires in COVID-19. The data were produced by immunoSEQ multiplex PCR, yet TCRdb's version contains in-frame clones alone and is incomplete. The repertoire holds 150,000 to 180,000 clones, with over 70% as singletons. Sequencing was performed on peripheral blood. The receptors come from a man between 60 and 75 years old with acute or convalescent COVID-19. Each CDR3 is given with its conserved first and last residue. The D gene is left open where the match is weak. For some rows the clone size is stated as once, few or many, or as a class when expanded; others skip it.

TGTGCCAGCAGCCCCCGACTAGCGGGAGGGCCGATTGATGAGCAGTTCTTC	CASSPRLAGGPIDEQFF	TRBD2	TRBV7-9	TRBJ2-1	NA
TGTGCCAGCTCACCCGTGACAGGGGGCAATCAGCCCCAGCATTTT	CASSPVTGGNQPQHF	TRBD1	TRBV18	TRBJ1-5	NA
TGTGCCAGCAGCTGGGGGGGACAGGTCAATCAGCCCCAGCATTTT	CASSWGGQVNQPQHF	TRBD1	TRBV5-6	TRBJ1-5	NA
TGTGCCAGCAGTTTACGCCAGGGACAGGCCTTCGGGGATACGCAGTATTTT	CASSLRQGQAFGDTQYF	TRBD1	TRBV27	TRBJ2-3	NA
TGTGCCAGCAGTAGGACTAAACAAGAGACCCAGTACTTC	CASSRTKQETQYF	NA	TRBV7-3	TRBJ2-5	NA
TGCGCCAGCAGCCCGGACACCTCCTACGAGCAGTACTTC	CASSPDTSYEQYF	NA	TRBV4-1	TRBJ2-7	few
TGTGCCAGCAGGTCTCGTCAGGGGGGAAACTTAGCCAAAAACATTCAGTACTTC	CASRSRQGGNLAKNIQYF	NA	TRBV5-6	TRBJ2-4	NA
TGTGCCAGCAGCTTACGGGGGGGCGGCACAGATACGCAGTATTTT	CASSLRGGGTDTQYF	TRBD2	TRBV5-4	TRBJ2-3	few
TGTGCCAGCAGCTCGACTACTTTCAGTGAGCAGTTCTTC	CASSSTTFSEQFF	NA	TRBV7-8	TRBJ2-1	NA
TGTGCCAGCAGCCCTAGGAGGGCCGGGGAGCTGTTTTTT	CASSPRRAGELFF	NA	TRBV9	TRBJ2-2	NA
TGTGCCAGCACCAGGGGTAGCGGGGGATACGAGGAGACCCAGTACTTC	CASTRGSGGYEETQYF	TRBD2	TRBV9	TRBJ2-5	NA
TGTGCCAGCAGCTTAAGGGGGTCGGGACAAACCACAGATACGCAGTATTTT	CASSLRGSGQTTDTQYF	NA	TRBV5-5	TRBJ2-3	once
TGTGCCAGCAGTACGGGTCAGCCCCAGCATTTT	CASSTGQPQHF	NA	TRBV28	TRBJ1-5	NA
TGTGCCAGCAGCTTAGCAGGGGGGATGTACGAGCAGTACTTC	CASSLAGGMYEQYF	NA	TRBV11-2	TRBJ2-7	NA
TGCGCCAGCAGCCAAGATTCCAGAGGCGAAAAACTGTTTTTT	CASSQDSRGEKLFF	NA	TRBV4-3	TRBJ1-4	once
TGCGCCAGCAGCTCCGGGACTAGCGTTAGCACAGATACGCAGTATTTT	CASSSGTSVSTDTQYF	TRBD2	TRBV5-1	TRBJ2-3	NA
TGTGCCAGCAGCCGACAGGTTTCAAGCTCACCCCTCCACTTT	CASSRQVSSSPLHF	NA	TRBV14	TRBJ1-6	NA
TGTGCCAGCAGCCCACTAGCGGGCAATGAGCAGTTCTTC	CASSPLAGNEQFF	TRBD2	TRBV3-1/TRBV3-2	TRBJ2-1	NA
TGTGCCAGCAGCTCCAGCGGGGGGAGCATCGATACGCAGTATTTT	CASSSSGGSIDTQYF	TRBD2	TRBV7-2	TRBJ2-3	NA
TGTGCCAGCTCGCGCACGCTACTAGCGGGGCCCACAGATACGCAGTATTTT	CASSRTLLAGPTDTQYF	TRBD2	TRBV18	TRBJ2-3	once
TGTGCCAGCAGCCTGACACGCTTACCAGATCAGCCCCAGCATTTT	CASSLTRLPDQPQHF	NA	TRBV5-6	TRBJ1-5	once
TGTGCCTGGAGTCCGTCGGACAGGGGAGGGACCGGGGAGCTGTTTTTT	CAWSPSDRGGTGELFF	TRBD1	TRBV30	TRBJ2-2	few
TGTGCCAGCAGCGTTCACGGGGAAGGCACCGGGGAGCTGTTTTTT	CASSVHGEGTGELFF	NA	TRBV9	TRBJ2-2	NA
TGTGCCAGCAGCTTAAACAGGGGGTTGGGGGCCAACGTCCTGACTTTC	CASSLNRGLGANVLTF	TRBD1	TRBV5-8	TRBJ2-6	NA
TGCGCCAGCAGACCAGGGACAGCCAAAGAGACCCAGTACTTC	CASRPGTAKETQYF	TRBD1	TRBV5-1	TRBJ2-5	NA
TGTGCCAGCAGCTTAAGCAGGGTCGAGCAGTACTTC	CASSLSRVEQYF	NA	TRBV7-2	TRBJ2-7	NA
TGTGCCAGCAGTTACCGGAGGACAGGTCATTCACCCCTCCACTTT	CASSYRRTGHSPLHF	TRBD1	TRBV6-5	TRBJ1-6	NA
TGTGCCAGCAGCTCCGGGACAGGGAACTCCTACGAGCAGTACTTC	CASSSGTGNSYEQYF	TRBD1	TRBV7-3	TRBJ2-7	NA
TGTGCCAGCAGTTACAGCGAGGGAAACATTCAGTACTTC	CASSYSEGNIQYF	NA	TRBV6-2/TRBV6-3	TRBJ2-4	NA
TGTGCCAGCAGGACCGGACTTGTGGGAACCGAGCAGTACTTC	CASRTGLVGTEQYF	NA	TRBV2	TRBJ2-7	NA
TGTGCCAGCAAAGCGACTAGCAAGCATGAGCAGTTCTTC	CASKATSKHEQFF	TRBD2	TRBV28	TRBJ2-1	NA
TGTGCCAGCAGCTCAAGGAGGCGGGAGGCTGGGGCCAACGTCCTGACTTTC	CASSSRRREAGANVLTF	TRBD2	TRBV11-2	TRBJ2-6	NA
TGTGCCAGCAGCCCGTCTTCGGGGAACGACGAGACCCAGTACTTC	CASSPSSGNDETQYF	NA	TRBV4-2	TRBJ2-5	NA
TGCGCCAGCAGTGAGTCTGAACGGGAAGCTTTCTTT	CASSESEREAFF	NA	TRBV10-1	TRBJ1-1	few
TGTGCCAGTCGGTCAGGGGGCGCACGGTATGGCTACACCTTC	CASRSGGARYGYTF	TRBD1	TRBV19	TRBJ1-2	NA
TGCGCCAGCAGCCAAGTTCAGGGGGAGAAACTGTTTTTT	CASSQVQGEKLFF	TRBD1	TRBV4-1	TRBJ1-4	NA
TGTGCCAGTAGTATATGGACAGGGGACGGTTCACCCCTCCACTTT	CASSIWTGDGSPLHF	TRBD1	TRBV19	TRBJ1-6	NA
TGTGCCAGCAGTCGAGCCCGACTAGCGGGAGGAAAAAACATTCAGTACTTC	CASSRARLAGGKNIQYF	TRBD2	TRBV6-6	TRBJ2-4	NA
TGTGCCAGCAGCCATCGTCTCGGGACAGGGACTAACTTGAACACTGAAGCTTTCTTT	CASSHRLGTGTNLNTEAFF	TRBD1	TRBV4-2	TRBJ1-1	NA
TGCGCCAGCAGCTTGATAGGGGCAGATACGCAGTATTTT	CASSLIGADTQYF	NA	TRBV5-1	TRBJ2-3	once
TGTGCCAGTGCCCTCCAGGAATCTGGGGCCAACGTCCTGACTTTC	CASALQESGANVLTF	NA	TRBV2	TRBJ2-6	NA
TGTGCCAGCAGCCCACCCGGACTGGCCCCCCACGAAAAACTGTTTTTT	CASSPPGLAPHEKLFF	NA	TRBV7-9	TRBJ1-4	NA
TGTGCCAGCAGCCCCGGTGGAGGGTATGGAAACACCATATATTTT	CASSPGGGYGNTIYF	NA	TRBV11-3	TRBJ1-3	NA
TGCAGCGTTTTAAAGGGGCACTACGAGCAGTACTTC	CSVLKGHYEQYF	NA	TRBV29-1	TRBJ2-7	NA
TGTGCCAGCAGTTACTCCGGGACAGGGGTAAGGGAGCAGTACTTC	CASSYSGTGVREQYF	TRBD1	TRBV6-5	TRBJ2-7	once
TGCAGCGTTGAAGATAGGGGGCGTACCACTGAAGCTTTCTTT	CSVEDRGRTTEAFF	TRBD1	TRBV29-1	TRBJ1-1	NA
TGTGCCAGCAGGGCCGACCCGGGAGATACGCAGTATTTT	CASRADPGDTQYF	NA	TRBV5-4	TRBJ2-3	NA
TGCGCCAGCAGCTTGGAAGCCAGACAGAACACTGAAGCTTTCTTT	CASSLEARQNTEAFF	NA	TRBV5-1	TRBJ1-1	NA